This TCR beta chain was sequenced for a study of early T cells in non-severe SARS-CoV-2 infection. The wider study: With bulk RNA from unsorted whole blood as input, sequencing yielded unpaired chains.

The V and J ends lost 5 bases and 0 bases, in that order; junction bases with no gene match: 13. This CDR3 comprises 18 residues. In germline, CDR1 is MNHNS, CDR2 SASEGT. Study findings and constraints: Matches to VDJdb favored anti-spike CD8 responses and missed private and CD4 specificities.

cDNA molecules, individually, were tagged with unique molecular identifiers. Each CDR3 protein is one row after TCRdb ran MiXCR on the 5' RACE reads. The sample shows some 57,000 distinct CDR3 sequences, around 5.2% of them seen only once. This clonotype was observed at least ten times. What it recognizes is unknown. This chain connects TRBV6-1 to TRBJ1-3, with 7 bases matching TRBD1. The material sequenced was whole blood. This TCR was sampled from an adult who was a healthcare worker with PCR-confirmed SARS-CoV-2 infection or an uninfected control (not recorded which). CDR3 sequence reads: CASSPLHLGTVSGNTIYF. DNA for the CDR3: TGTGCCAGCAGTCCCTTGCACCTTGGGACAGTCTCTGGAAACACCATATATTTT.